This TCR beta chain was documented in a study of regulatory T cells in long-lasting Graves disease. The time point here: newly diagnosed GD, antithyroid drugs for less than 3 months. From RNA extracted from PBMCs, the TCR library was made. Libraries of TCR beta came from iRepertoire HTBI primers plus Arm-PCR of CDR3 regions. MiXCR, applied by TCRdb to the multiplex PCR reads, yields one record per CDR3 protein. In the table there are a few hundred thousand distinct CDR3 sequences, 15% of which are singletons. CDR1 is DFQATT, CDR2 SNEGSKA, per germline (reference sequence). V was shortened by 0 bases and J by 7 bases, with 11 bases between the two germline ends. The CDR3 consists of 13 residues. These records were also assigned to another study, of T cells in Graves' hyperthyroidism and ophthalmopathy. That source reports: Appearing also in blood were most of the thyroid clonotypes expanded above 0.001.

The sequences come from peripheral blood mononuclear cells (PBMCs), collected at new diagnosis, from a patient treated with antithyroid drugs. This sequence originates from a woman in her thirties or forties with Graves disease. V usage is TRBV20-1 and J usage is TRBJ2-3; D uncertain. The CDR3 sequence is CSARDKGENTQYF. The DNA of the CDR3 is TGCAGTGCTAGAGATAAGGGCGAAAATACGCAGTATTTT.